This entry describes one TCR beta chain. The sample comes from a study of shared clonotypes between healthy human individuals. Within Nashville, Tennessee resided all donors, each a Caucasian adult. Produced via immunoSEQ multiplex PCR; TCRdb's table is partial and in-frame only. The sample lists millions of clones; just over 90% were seen once. Looked up from germline, CDR1 is SNHLY and CDR2 is FYNNEI. V lost 4 bases to trimming and J lost 5 bases, with 6 bases between them. The CDR3 covers 12 residues. V gene TRBV2 combines with J gene TRBJ2-1; D is uncertain. The TCR originated in a young man in good health. Some clones in this sample may be carry-over from other donors' samples. Sequences were obtained from naive CD4+ T cells from PBMCs. Documented subset: CD45RA+ positively selected. CDR3 protein: CASSGIDNEQFF. The CDR3 DNA is TGTGCCAGCAGTGGGATCGACAATGAGCAGTTCTTC.